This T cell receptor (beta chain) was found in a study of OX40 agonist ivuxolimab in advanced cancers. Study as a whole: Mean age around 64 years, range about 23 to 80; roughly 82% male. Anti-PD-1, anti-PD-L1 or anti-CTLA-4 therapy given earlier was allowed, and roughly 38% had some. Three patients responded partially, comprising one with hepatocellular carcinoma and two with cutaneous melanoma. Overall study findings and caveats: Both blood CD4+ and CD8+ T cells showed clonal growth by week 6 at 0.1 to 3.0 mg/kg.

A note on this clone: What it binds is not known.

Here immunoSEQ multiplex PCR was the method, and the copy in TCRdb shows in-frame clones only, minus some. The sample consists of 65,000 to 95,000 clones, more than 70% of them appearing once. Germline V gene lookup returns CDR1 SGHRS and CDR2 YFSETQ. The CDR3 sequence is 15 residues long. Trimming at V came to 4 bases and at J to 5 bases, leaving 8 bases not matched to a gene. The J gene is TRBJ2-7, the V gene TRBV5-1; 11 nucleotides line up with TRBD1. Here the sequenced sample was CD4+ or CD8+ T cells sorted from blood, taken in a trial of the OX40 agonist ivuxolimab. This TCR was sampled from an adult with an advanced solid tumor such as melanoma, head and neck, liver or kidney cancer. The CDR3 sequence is CASSGTGGKEDEQYF. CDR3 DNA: TGCGCCAGCAGCGGGACAGGGGGGAAGGAGGACGAGCAGTACTTC. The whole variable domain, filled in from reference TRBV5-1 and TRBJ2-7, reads KAGVTQTPRYLIKTRGQQVTLSCSPISGHRSVSWYQQTPGQGLQFLFEYFSETQRNKGNFPGRFSGRQFSNSRSEMNVSTLELGDSALYLCASSGTGGKEDEQYFGPGTRLTVT.